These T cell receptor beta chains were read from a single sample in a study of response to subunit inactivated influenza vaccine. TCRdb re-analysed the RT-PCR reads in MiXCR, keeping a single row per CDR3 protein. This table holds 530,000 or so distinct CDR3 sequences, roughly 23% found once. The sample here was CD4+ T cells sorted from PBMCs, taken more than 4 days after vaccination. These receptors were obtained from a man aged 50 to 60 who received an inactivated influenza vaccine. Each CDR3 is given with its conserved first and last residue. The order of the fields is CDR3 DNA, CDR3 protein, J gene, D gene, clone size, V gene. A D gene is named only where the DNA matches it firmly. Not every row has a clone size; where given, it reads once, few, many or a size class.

TGCAGCGTTGGAGAATCAGGGCCCGGGGAGCTGTTTTTT | CSVGESGPGELFF | TRBJ2-2 | . | many | TRBV29-1
TGTGCCATCAGTGGGCCGGGAGAAGAGACCCAGTACTTC | CAISGPGEETQYF | TRBJ2-5 | . | . | TRBV10-3
TGTGCCTGGAACCCGAGGGGCGCAACTGAAGCTTTCTTT | CAWNPRGATEAFF | TRBJ1-1 | . | . | TRBV30
TGCAGTGCTAGCCAGGGGGAGGAGACCCAGTACTTC | CSASQGEETQYF | TRBJ2-5 | TRBD1 | . | TRBV20-1
TGTGCCACCAGGGGACAGGCCAGGGAGACCCAGTACTTC | CATRGQARETQYF | TRBJ2-5 | TRBD1 | few | TRBV15
TGCAGTGCTTCTCCAGCCGAGGGCACAGATACGCAGTATTTT | CSASPAEGTDTQYF | TRBJ2-3 | . | few | TRBV20-1
TGTGCCAGCAGTACTAACTATGGCTACACCTTC | CASSTNYGYTF | TRBJ1-2 | . | many | TRBV28
TGTGCCAGCAGCGAAACTGGGACAGGGGGTACTGGGGCCAACGTCCTGACTTTC | CASSETGTGGTGANVLTF | TRBJ2-6 | TRBD1 | . | TRBV9
TGTGCCAGCAGCTTCGGACAGGGGCGAAATTCACCCCTCCACTTT | CASSFGQGRNSPLHF | TRBJ1-6 | TRBD1 | . | TRBV5-6
TGCAGCGTTGAAACCCTGCTTGGGATAAAGCAGTACTTC | CSVETLLGIKQYF | TRBJ2-7 | . | many | TRBV29-1
TGTGCCAGCAGCTTAGGGATGGGGGGACAGACCTACGAGCAGTACTTC | CASSLGMGGQTYEQYF | TRBJ2-7 | . | . | TRBV7-2
TGTGCCAGCAGCGCAGATTTCACAGGGGGCGCGAACACCGGGGAGCTGTTTTTT | CASSADFTGGANTGELFF | TRBJ2-2 | TRBD1 | . | TRBV2
TGTGCCAGCTCACCAACGGGACATCACACAGATACGCAGTATTTT | CASSPTGHHTDTQYF | TRBJ2-3 | . | . | TRBV18